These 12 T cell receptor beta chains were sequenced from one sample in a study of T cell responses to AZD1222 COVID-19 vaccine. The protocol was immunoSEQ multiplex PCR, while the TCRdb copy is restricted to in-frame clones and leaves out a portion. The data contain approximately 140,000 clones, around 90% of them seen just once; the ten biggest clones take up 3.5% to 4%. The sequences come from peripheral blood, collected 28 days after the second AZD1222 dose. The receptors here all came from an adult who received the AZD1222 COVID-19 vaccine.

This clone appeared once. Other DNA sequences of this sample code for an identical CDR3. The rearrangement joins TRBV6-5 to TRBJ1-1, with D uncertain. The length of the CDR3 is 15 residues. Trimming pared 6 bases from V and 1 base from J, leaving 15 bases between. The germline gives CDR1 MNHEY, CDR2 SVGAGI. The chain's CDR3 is CASSPTGGPNTEAFF. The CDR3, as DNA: TGTGCCAGCAGCCCCACGGGAGGGCCGAACACTGAAGCTTTCTTT.

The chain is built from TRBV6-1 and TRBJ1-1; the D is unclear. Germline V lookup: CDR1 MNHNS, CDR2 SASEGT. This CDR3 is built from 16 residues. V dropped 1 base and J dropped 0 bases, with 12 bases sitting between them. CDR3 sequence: CASSEVPPGMNTEAFF. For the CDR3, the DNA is TGTGCCAGCAGTGAAGTTCCCCCGGGAATGAACACTGAAGCTTTCTTT.

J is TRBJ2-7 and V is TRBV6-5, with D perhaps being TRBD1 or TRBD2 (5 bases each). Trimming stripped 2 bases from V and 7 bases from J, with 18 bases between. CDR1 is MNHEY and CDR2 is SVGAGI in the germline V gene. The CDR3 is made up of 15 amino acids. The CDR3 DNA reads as TGTGCCAGCAGTTACCCCCCGGGGCCCTCGGGGGAGCAGTACTTC. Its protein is CASSYPPGPSGEQYF.

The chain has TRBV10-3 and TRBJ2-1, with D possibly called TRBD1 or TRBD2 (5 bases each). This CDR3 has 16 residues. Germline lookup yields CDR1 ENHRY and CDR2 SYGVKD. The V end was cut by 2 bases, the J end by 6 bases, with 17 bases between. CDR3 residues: CAISERGVTLGNEQFF. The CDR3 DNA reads TGTGCCATCAGTGAGAGGGGAGTGACCCTAGGCAATGAGCAGTTCTTC.

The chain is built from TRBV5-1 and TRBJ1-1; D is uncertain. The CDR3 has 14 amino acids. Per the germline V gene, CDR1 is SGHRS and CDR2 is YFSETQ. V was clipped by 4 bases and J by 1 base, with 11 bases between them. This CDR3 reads CASSRLQGNTEAFF. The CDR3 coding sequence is TGCGCCAGCAGCCGCCTTCAAGGGAACACTGAAGCTTTCTTT.

In DNA form, the CDR3 reads TGTGCCAGCAGCTCACAGTACAGGGAACCTCAGCCCCAGCATTTT. Its protein is CASSSQYREPQPQHF. The chain couples TRBV7-2 to TRBJ1-5; the D gene is possibly TRBD1 (6 bases). V lost 4 bases to trimming and J lost 6 bases, with 16 bases between them. This CDR3 is built from 15 residues. Germline V gives CDR1 SGHTA, CDR2 FQGNSA. Full variable domain (outside the CDR3, taken from reference TRBV7-2 and TRBJ1-5): GAGVSQSPSNKVTEKGKDVELRCDPISGHTALYWYRQSLGQGLEFLIYFQGNSAPDKSGLPSDRFSAERTGGSVSTLTIQRTQQEDSAVYLCASSSQYREPQPQHFGDGTRLSIL.

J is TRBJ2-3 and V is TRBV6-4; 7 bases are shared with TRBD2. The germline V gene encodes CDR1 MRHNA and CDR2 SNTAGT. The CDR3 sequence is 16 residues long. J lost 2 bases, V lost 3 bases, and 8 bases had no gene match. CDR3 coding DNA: TGTGCCAGCAGTGAGTCTTCCGGGACTATCACAGATACGCAGTATTTT. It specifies CASSESSGTITDTQYF.

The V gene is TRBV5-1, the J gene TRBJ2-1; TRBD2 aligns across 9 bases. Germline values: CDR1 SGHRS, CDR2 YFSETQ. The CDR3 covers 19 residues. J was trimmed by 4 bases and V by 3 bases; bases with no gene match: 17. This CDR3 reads CASSSGLAGGTGRYNEQFF. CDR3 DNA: TGCGCCAGCAGCTCGGGACTCGCGGGGGGGACGGGTCGATACAATGAGCAGTTCTTC.

This CDR3 reads CSVAMPGQASETQYF. The CDR3 bases are TGCAGCGTGGCCATGCCGGGACAGGCCTCAGAGACCCAGTACTTC. The chain employs TRBV29-1 and TRBJ2-5, with 8 bases aligning to TRBD1. CDR3 length equals 15 residues. Germline CDR1 SQVTM, CDR2 ANQGSEA. Trimming at V came to 6 bases and at J to 4 bases, leaving 13 bases not matched to a gene.

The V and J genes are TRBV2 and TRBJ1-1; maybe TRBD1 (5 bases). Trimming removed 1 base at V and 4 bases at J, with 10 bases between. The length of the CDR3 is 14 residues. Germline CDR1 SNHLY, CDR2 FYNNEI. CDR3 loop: CASSEEARATEAFF. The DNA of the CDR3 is TGTGCCAGCAGTGAAGAGGCCAGGGCCACTGAAGCTTTCTTT.

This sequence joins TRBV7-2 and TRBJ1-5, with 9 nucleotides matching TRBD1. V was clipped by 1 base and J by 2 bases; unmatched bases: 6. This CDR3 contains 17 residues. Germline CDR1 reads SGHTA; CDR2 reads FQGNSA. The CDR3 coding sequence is TGTGCCAGCAGCTTAGGGGGACAGGGTTTGGGCAATCAGCCCCAGCATTTT. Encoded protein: CASSLGGQGLGNQPQHF.

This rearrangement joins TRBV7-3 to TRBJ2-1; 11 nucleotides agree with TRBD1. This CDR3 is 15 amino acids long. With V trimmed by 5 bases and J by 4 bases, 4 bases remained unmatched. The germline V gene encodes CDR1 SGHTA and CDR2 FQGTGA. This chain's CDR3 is CASSQGQGAYNEQFF. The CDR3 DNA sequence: TGTGCCAGCAGCCAAGGACAGGGGGCTTACAATGAGCAGTTCTTC. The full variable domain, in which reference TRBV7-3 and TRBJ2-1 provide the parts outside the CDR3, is GAGVSQTPSNKVTEKGKYVELRCDPISGHTALYWYRQSLGQGPEFLIYFQGTGAADDSGLPNDRFFAVRPEGSVSTLKIQRTERGDSAVYLCASSQGQGAYNEQFFGPGTRLTVL.